This T cell receptor beta chain was retrieved from a study of CD8+CD57+ T cells in acquired aplastic anemia. Across the whole study: An average of roughly 3 ug of DNA was obtained from sorted CD4+ and CD8+ cells. Sequencing produced an average of roughly 10 million reads per healthy donor for CD4+ cells. Study-level points and caveats: No significant difference in CD8+ Simpson's diversity was found between patients and controls.

This clonotype came up many times. Its antigen remains unidentified. Profiling of TCR beta VDJ combinations and CDR3 sequences used genomic DNA as template. TCRdb redid the calling of the reads with MiXCR, one entry per CDR3 protein. The sample shows about 220,000 distinct CDR3 sequences, around 32% of them seen only once. The germline V gene encodes CDR1 WSHSY and CDR2 SAAADI. The CDR3 totals 15 residues. V lost 5 bases and J lost 8; bases outside the gene matches: 9. The TCR comes from a human donor in good health, serving as a control. What was sequenced was sorted CD4+, CD8+, or CD8+CD57+ T cells (not recorded which) from PBMCs. The chain combines TRBV10-2 with TRBJ1-4; 9 nucleotides align to TRBD1. In DNA form, the CDR3 reads TGCGCCAGCAGTACTCCCGGGACAGGGAAGGAAAAACTGTTTTTT. It specifies CASSTPGTGKEKLFF.